The 12 T cell receptor beta chains in this list originate from one sample, sequenced in a study of T-cell reconstitution after alpha-beta-depleted transplantation in children. A library of TCRbeta sequences, prepared with unique molecular identifiers, was generated. MiXCR was run by TCRdb on the PCR reads, yielding one entry per CDR3 protein. This table holds around 600,000 distinct CDR3 sequences, 23% found once. Sample: PBMCs, mostly from graft donor cells, taken 360 days after TCRalphabeta/CD19-depleted stem cell transplant. The receptors originated from a boy younger than two who had a stem cell transplant for acute myeloid leukemia, so the T cells may come from the graft donor.

The chain employs TRBV15 and TRBJ1-3; no reliable D call. This CDR3 is built from 17 residues. The germline V and J ends were trimmed by 0 bases and 0 bases, with 12 bases remaining between them. From germline, CDR1 is LNHNV and CDR2 YYDKDF (reference sequence). This CDR3 reads CATSRDQFGSSGNTIYF. The CDR3 nucleotides read TGTGCCACCAGCAGAGATCAATTCGGGAGCTCTGGAAACACCATATATTTT.

In its sample, this clonotype was seen once. This chain connects TRBV9 to TRBJ2-1, with D tentatively TRBD2 (6 bases). Trimming took 0 bases from V and 5 from J, leaving 15 bases between them. In germline, CDR1 is SGDLS, CDR2 YYNGEE. This CDR3 contains 16 residues. The CDR3 coding sequence is TGTGCCAGCAGCGTAGGAGCTCAGGGAGGAGACAATGAGCAGTTCTTC. Its translation is CASSVGAQGGDNEQFF.

This clonotype was found a few times. This chain connects TRBV27 to TRBJ2-1; D might be TRBD2 (6 bases). Germline V lookup: CDR1 MNHEY, CDR2 SMNVEV (reference sequence). Trimming removed 3 bases at V and 10 bases at J, with 16 bases between. This CDR3 region has 14 residues. The CDR3 nucleotides are TGTGCCAGCAGTTTGGTGGGGCCCCGGGGGGAGCAGTTCTTC. Amino acid sequence: CASSLVGPRGEQFF.

V is TRBV11-2 and J is TRBJ2-7; D ambiguous. With 3 bases removed from V and 0 bases from J, the gap between germline ends came to 9 bases. Germline values: CDR1 SGHAT, CDR2 FQNNGV. This CDR3 is built from 14 residues. The CDR3 sequence is CASSFVAGSYEQYF. The CDR3 region has the DNA TGTGCCAGCAGCTTCGTGGCAGGCTCCTACGAGCAGTACTTC. The variable domain in full, completed from reference TRBV11-2 and TRBJ2-7, reads EAGVAQSPRYKIIEKRQSVAFWCNPISGHATLYWYQQILGQGPKLLIQFQNNGVVDDSQLPKDRFSAERLKGVDSTLKIQPAKLEDSAVYLCASSFVAGSYEQYFGPGTRLTVT.

This clonotype was picked up a small number of times. The J gene is TRBJ1-1, the V gene TRBV7-2; D is uncertain. The CDR3 has 15 amino acids. Germline CDR1 is SGHTA and CDR2 is FQGNSA. V dropped 6 bases and J dropped 5 bases, with 19 bases sitting between them. The CDR3 region is CASSYSGGLGTEAFF. In DNA form, the CDR3 reads TGTGCCAGCAGTTATTCGGGCGGCCTGGGGACTGAAGCTTTCTTT.

The rearrangement uses TRBV15 and TRBJ2-3; 8 bases line up with TRBD2. The ends lost 2 bases at V and 4 bases at J; junction bases unmatched: 11. This CDR3 is built from 17 residues. Germline CDR1 reads LNHNV; CDR2 reads YYDKDF (reference sequence). Here the CDR3 reads CATSRSTGLAPSDTQYF. DNA of the CDR3: TGTGCCACCAGCAGATCCACCGGACTAGCTCCGTCAGATACGCAGTATTTT.

The chain combines TRBV5-1 with TRBJ2-2; 7 nucleotides align to TRBD1. The germline V gene has CDR1 SGHRS and CDR2 YFSETQ. This CDR3 spans 14 amino acids. Trimming removed 4 bases from V and 3 bases from J; junction bases left unmatched: 3. CDR3 sequence reads: CASSRDRYTGELFF. The DNA for the CDR3 is TGCGCCAGCAGCCGGGACAGATACACCGGGGAGCTGTTTTTT. Based on the CDR3 plus reference TRBV5-1 and TRBJ2-2, the full variable domain is KAGVTQTPRYLIKTRGQQVTLSCSPISGHRSVSWYQQTPGQGLQFLFEYFSETQRNKGNFPGRFSGRQFSNSRSEMNVSTLELGDSALYLCASSRDRYTGELFFGEGSRLTVL.

The chain links TRBV28 to TRBJ1-1; D remains unclear. Trimming took 3 bases from V and 4 from J, leaving 12 bases between them. There are 14 residues in the CDR3. Germline CDR1 and CDR2: MDHEN and SYDVKM. The chain's CDR3 is CASSLRQRSTEAFF. DNA for the CDR3: TGTGCCAGCAGTTTGCGTCAGCGGAGCACTGAAGCTTTCTTT.

The gene calls are TRBV20-1 and TRBJ2-5, with 8 nucleotides matching TRBD2. The V and J ends lost 3 bases and 2 bases, in that order; junction bases with no gene match: 5. Germline lookup yields CDR1 DFQATT and CDR2 SNEGSKA (reference sequence). This CDR3 comprises 14 residues. The CDR3 is CSARVAGSQETQYF. The CDR3 region has the DNA TGCAGTGCTAGGGTAGCGGGGAGTCAAGAGACCCAGTACTTC.

Note on this clonotype: The conserved phenylalanine or tryptophan normally closing the CDR3 is absent here, so this likely arose from a read error. The chain is built from TRBV20-1 and TRBJ2-5; possible D gene TRBD2, 5 bases. V lost 6 bases, J lost 5 bases, and 16 bases lay in between. There are 13 residues in the CDR3. Germline V CDR1 and CDR2: DFQATT, SNEGSKA (reference sequence). The CDR3 is CSAPLGRGETQYY. CDR3 coding DNA: TGCAGTGCCCCATTGGGCCGAGGGGAGACCCAGTACTAC.

The chain recombines TRBV20-1 with TRBJ2-5; perhaps TRBD1 as D (6 bases). CDR1 and CDR2 (germline): DFQATT, SNEGSKA (reference sequence). The CDR3 has 12 residues. Trimming removed 3 bases at V and 3 bases at J, with 8 bases between. In DNA, the CDR3 is TGCAGTGCTAGGTACAGGGAAGAGACCCAGTACTTC. Protein sequence: CSARYREETQYF.

V is TRBV7-3 and J is TRBJ2-3, with 8 nucleotides matching TRBD2. CDR1 and CDR2 (germline): SGHTA, FQGTGA. After removal of 4 bases from V and 0 bases from J, the junction contained 3 bases not matched to a gene. This CDR3 has 15 residues. CDR3 nucleotide sequence: TGTGCCAGCAGCTCCGGGGGGGCTAGCACAGATACGCAGTATTTT. Residues: CASSSGGASTDTQYF.